This T cell receptor beta chain was captured in a study of blood T cell repertoires in COVID-19. Clones were sequenced by immunoSEQ multiplex PCR, and TCRdb holds only the in-frame ones, with some missing. Of around 100,000 clones in the sample, roughly two thirds were seen once. The receptor's source is a man older than 75 with acute or convalescent COVID-19. Specimen: peripheral blood.

The CDR3 coding sequence is TGTGCCAGCAGTAAGGGACTAGTTCTCGTCGATGAGCAGTTCTTC. Translated, it gives CASSKGLVLVDEQFF. The chain employs TRBV6-1 and TRBJ2-1; 8 bases agree with TRBD2. Germline V gene data show CDR1 as MNHNS and CDR2 as SASEGT. J lost 8 bases, V lost 5 bases, and 11 bases had no gene match. The CDR3 extends over 15 amino acids.